Listed here is a single T cell receptor (beta chain). The CDR3 runs to 19 residues. Methods used by the authors: Using reference gene primer amplification, nucleated cell counts were estimated. Method: immunoSEQ multiplex PCR; TCRdb's copy keeps in-frame clones and lacks some. V and J calls and clone size follow that table, whereas D and trimming were derived from the DNA. The table has about 170,000 clones, roughly nine tenths seen once. The data originate from a study of blood T cell repertoires in COVID-19. On the study more broadly: Samples taken during acute and convalescent COVID-19 were collected in the United States, Italy and Spain. Nucleic acid was either cDNA or gDNA, and it came from T cells, B-cell-depleted T cells, or PBMCs.

The rearrangement joins TRBV21-1 to TRBJ2-6; TRBD2 reflects the table's D call only, with no check against the DNA. TRBV21-1 is a pseudogene. Specimen: peripheral blood. This TCR came from a man aged 55 to 70 with acute or convalescent COVID-19. The CDR3, as DNA: TGTGCCAGCAGCAAAGTGCGGGGAAAATCCTACTCTGGGGCCAACGTCCTGACTTTC. It translates to CASSKVRGKSYSGANVLTF.